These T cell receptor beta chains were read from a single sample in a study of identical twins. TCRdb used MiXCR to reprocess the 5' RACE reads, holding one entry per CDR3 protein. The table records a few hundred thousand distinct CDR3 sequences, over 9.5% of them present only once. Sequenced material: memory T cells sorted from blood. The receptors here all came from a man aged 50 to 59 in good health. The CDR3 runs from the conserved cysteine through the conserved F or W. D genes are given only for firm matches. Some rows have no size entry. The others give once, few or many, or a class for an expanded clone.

TGTGCCAGCAGCAGAGAGCGGGGGGGCGAGGGGGAGCAGTTCTTC CASSRERGGEGEQFF TRBJ2-1 few TRBD2 TRBV13
TGCAGCGCGCGGGACAGGGGGGGACGCACAGATACGCAGTATTTT CSARDRGGRTDTQYF TRBJ2-3 - TRBD1 TRBV29-1
TGCGCCAGCAGCCTGCGGACAGGGCAGGGGAATACGCAGTATTTT CASSLRTGQGNTQYF TRBJ2-3 - TRBD1 TRBV4-1
TGTGCCACCGCAGGACAGTCCCTCCATAGCAATCAGCCCCAGCATTTT CATAGQSLHSNQPQHF TRBJ1-5 few - TRBV10-3
TGCAGCGTTGAAGGTAGTGCGGGAGGCACAGATACGCAGTATTTT CSVEGSAGGTDTQYF TRBJ2-3 many TRBD2 TRBV29-1
TGTGCCAGCAGCTTAGTTCGGGACAATGAGCAGTTCTTC CASSLVRDNEQFF TRBJ2-1 - - TRBV7-7
TGTGCCAGTAGTATAGAGGGACTAGCTGGATCCGAGCAGTACTTC CASSIEGLAGSEQYF TRBJ2-7 many TRBD2 TRBV19
TGTGCCAGCAGTTTGGGGACTAGCGGGGCCCCTCAGTACTTC CASSLGTSGAPQYF TRBJ2-7 - TRBD2 TRBV12-3/TRBV12-4
TGTGCCAGTAAGGTCGGGTCGGGGGGCCACGCCACTGAGCAGTTCTTC CASKVGSGGHATEQFF TRBJ2-1 many - TRBV19
TGCGCCAGCAGCCAAGCCCCACCGGGACAGAGCTCTGGAAACACCATATATTTT CASSQAPPGQSSGNTIYF TRBJ1-3 - TRBD1 TRBV4-3
TGTGCCAGCAGGCAACTAGCGGGAGGGCCAGATACGCAGTATTTT CASRQLAGGPDTQYF TRBJ2-3 - TRBD2 TRBV2
TGCAGCGTTGCGATGGGGGTGTGGGCTGAAGCTTTCTTT CSVAMGVWAEAFF TRBJ1-1 many - TRBV29-1
TGTGCCAGCAGCGTAGTAAGCGGGAGCCCCCAAGAGACCCAGTACTTC CASSVVSGSPQETQYF TRBJ2-5 many TRBD2 TRBV9
TGCGCCAGCAGCTTGGGGCCCGGGGGTAACGACGAGCAGTACTTC CASSLGPGGNDEQYF TRBJ2-7 - - TRBV5-1
TGTGCCAGCAGATGGGACAGTTCAAATCAGCCCCAGCATTTT CASRWDSSNQPQHF TRBJ1-5 many TRBD1 TRBV6-2/TRBV6-3
TGTGCCAGCAGTACTAGCGGGGGGACCTACGAGCAGTACTTC CASSTSGGTYEQYF TRBJ2-7 few TRBD2 TRBV6-2/TRBV6-3
TGTGCCAGCAGCGAAGGACTAGCGAGTTACGAGCAGTACTTC CASSEGLASYEQYF TRBJ2-7 - TRBD2 TRBV7-8
TGTGCCAGCAGCTCCGACAGGGATGGTCAGCCCCAGCATTTT CASSSDRDGQPQHF TRBJ1-5 - TRBD1 TRBV9
TGCGCCAGCAGCCCAGGGCAGGCGAGGACTGAAGCTTTCTTT CASSPGQARTEAFF TRBJ1-1 few - TRBV5-1
TGCAGTGCTAGAGACAGCATAGGAGGCACGAATCAGCCCCAGCATTTT CSARDSIGGTNQPQHF TRBJ1-5 few - TRBV20-1
TGTGCCAGCATTCAGACGAACACCGGGGAGCTGTTTTTT CASIQTNTGELFF TRBJ2-2 few - TRBV12-3/TRBV12-4
TGTGCCAGCAGCAGCCGGGGACAGGGGGCCTACGAGCAGTACTTC CASSSRGQGAYEQYF TRBJ2-7 - TRBD1 TRBV7-2
TGTGCCAGCACCATGGAGGGGATGGGCACTGAAGCTTTCTTT CASTMEGMGTEAFF TRBJ1-1 many - TRBV2
TGCAGCATGGGGACTAGCGGGAAAACGCAGTATTTT CSMGTSGKTQYF TRBJ2-3 many TRBD2 TRBV29-1
TGCAGTGCTAGGGGGGCCTCAAGGGATACGCAGTATTTT CSARGASRDTQYF TRBJ2-3 few - TRBV20-1
TGTGCCAGCCGGGGTCCGAGCACAGATACGCAGTATTTT CASRGPSTDTQYF TRBJ2-3 many - TRBV6-1
TGTGCCAGCAGCTCGGACAGGGGTATACACAATGAGCAGTTCTTC CASSSDRGIHNEQFF TRBJ2-1 many TRBD1 TRBV7-2
TGCGCCAGCAGCCGAACCATGGGTAACCAAGAGACCCAGTACTTC CASSRTMGNQETQYF TRBJ2-5 few - TRBV4-1
TGTGCCAGCAGCAACTTTCGGCGGGACAGCTACAATGAGCAGTTCTTC CASSNFRRDSYNEQFF TRBJ2-1 few - TRBV21-1
TGCAGCGTTGCAGGCGCTCAAGAGACCCAGTACTTC CSVAGAQETQYF TRBJ2-5 many - TRBV29-1
TGTGCCACCAGCAGAGATCCCAGCAGCAATCAGCCCCAGCATTTT CATSRDPSSNQPQHF TRBJ1-5 - - TRBV15
TGTGCCAGCACTACCAGGTTTTTCAAAGCTTTCTTT CASTTRFFKAFF TRBJ1-1 many - TRBV12-3/TRBV12-4
TGTGCCAGCAGCCACGGCGGGAAGACCCAGTACTTC CASSHGGKTQYF TRBJ2-5 many - TRBV7-2
TGTGCCAGCAGTTTACTAGCGGGAGTCCCCACAGATACGCAGTATTTT CASSLLAGVPTDTQYF TRBJ2-3 - TRBD2 TRBV27
TGTGCCAGCAGCTTTGGTCCCTCGCCCGATGAGCAGTTCTTC CASSFGPSPDEQFF TRBJ2-1 few - TRBV7-3
TGCAGTGCTAATGACCTCCTCCAAGAGACCCAGTACTTC CSANDLLQETQYF TRBJ2-5 few - TRBV20-1
TGTGCCAGTAGTGGGACATGGGACGAGCAGTACTTC CASSGTWDEQYF TRBJ2-7 few - TRBV19
TGTGCCAGCAGCCCATGGACCGAAACCAGAATGAACACTGAAGCTTTCTTT CASSPWTETRMNTEAFF TRBJ1-1 many - TRBV3-1
TGTGCCTGGGGCAGGGACTCCTACGAGCAGTACTTC CAWGRDSYEQYF TRBJ2-7 - - TRBV30
TGTGCCAGCGCCTTCCCTCTTAAGGAGGAGCAGTTCTTC CASAFPLKEEQFF TRBJ2-1 many - TRBV6-2/TRBV6-3
TGTGCCAGCAGCTTGATGGTGGAACATGCCAATGAGTGGCAGTTCTTC CASSLMVEHANEWQFF TRBJ2-1 many - TRBV5-6
TGCGCCAGCCCGCTAGAGGGACCACACGAGCAGTACTTC CASPLEGPHEQYF TRBJ2-7 - - TRBV23-1
TGTGCCAGCAGCAAGGGACAGGGAATTGAAAAACTGTTTTTT CASSKGQGIEKLFF TRBJ1-4 many - TRBV21-1
TGTGCCAGCAGCCAAGGAGCTAGCGGGGGGTACAATGAGCAGTTCTTC CASSQGASGGYNEQFF TRBJ2-1 few TRBD2 TRBV3-1
TGTGCCAGCAGTGACAACAGGGGTCACGGTGGCTACACCTTC CASSDNRGHGGYTF TRBJ1-2 many TRBD1 TRBV12-3/TRBV12-4
TGTGCCAGCAGTTATCTCCACACAGATACGCAGTATTTT CASSYLHTDTQYF TRBJ2-3 - - TRBV6-2/TRBV6-3
TGTGCCACCAGTGATTTTACAGGTCCCTACTCTGGGGCCAACGTCCTGACTTTC CATSDFTGPYSGANVLTF TRBJ2-6 many - TRBV24-1
TGTGCCAGCAGTTTAGTCCTTTCGGTAGCGACGAACACCGGGGAGCTGTTTTTT CASSLVLSVATNTGELFF TRBJ2-2 many - TRBV28
TGTGCCAGCGGTCCCTTAATGAGCGGACGTCAAAAGACCCAGTACTTC CASGPLMSGRQKTQYF TRBJ2-5 few - TRBV27
TGTGCCAGCAAGGGTTATTCAGGGATGGGGAACACTGAAGCTTTCTTT CASKGYSGMGNTEAFF TRBJ1-1 - - TRBV12-3/TRBV12-4
TGTGCCAGCAGCCGGACAGGGGACACTGAGCAGTTCTTC CASSRTGDTEQFF TRBJ2-1 - TRBD1 TRBV27
TGTGCCAGCAGCCAAACCATAGGACCAGCACCCTACGAGCAGTACTTC CASSQTIGPAPYEQYF TRBJ2-7 once - TRBV3-1
TGTGCCAGCAGTATTACGCAGGGGAAGGAGCCCCAGCATTTT CASSITQGKEPQHF TRBJ1-5 few - TRBV28
TGTGCCATCAGTGAACCCGGGACACATAACACCGGGGAGCTGTTTTTT CAISEPGTHNTGELFF TRBJ2-2 few - TRBV10-3
TGTGCCAGCAGCCAAGGGTCTGACAGGGGGACTGAAGCTTTCTTT CASSQGSDRGTEAFF TRBJ1-1 few TRBD1 TRBV3-1
TGTGCCAGCAGCTTCGGGGGGGAGTACAATGAGCAGTTCTTC CASSFGGEYNEQFF TRBJ2-1 many TRBD2 TRBV11-3